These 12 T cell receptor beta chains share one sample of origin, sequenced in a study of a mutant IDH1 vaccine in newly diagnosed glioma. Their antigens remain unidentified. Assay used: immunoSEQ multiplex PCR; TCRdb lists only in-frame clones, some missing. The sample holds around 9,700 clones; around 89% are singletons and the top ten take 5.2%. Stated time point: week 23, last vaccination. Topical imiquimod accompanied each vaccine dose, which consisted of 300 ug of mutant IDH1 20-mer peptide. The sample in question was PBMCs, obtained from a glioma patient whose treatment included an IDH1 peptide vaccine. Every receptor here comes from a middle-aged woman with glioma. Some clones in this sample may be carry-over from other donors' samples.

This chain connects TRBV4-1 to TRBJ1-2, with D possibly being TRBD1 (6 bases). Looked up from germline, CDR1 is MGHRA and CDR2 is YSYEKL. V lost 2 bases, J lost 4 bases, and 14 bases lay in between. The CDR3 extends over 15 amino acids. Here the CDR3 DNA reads TGCGCCAGCAGCCAACACCCCGAGACAGGCTATGGCTACACCTTC. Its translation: CASSQHPETGYGYTF.

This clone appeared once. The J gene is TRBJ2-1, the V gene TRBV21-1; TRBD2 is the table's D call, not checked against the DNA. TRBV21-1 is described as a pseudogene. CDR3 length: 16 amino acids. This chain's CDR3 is CASSKQGLGSYNEQFF. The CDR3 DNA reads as TGTGCCAGCAGCAAACAGGGACTAGGCTCCTACAATGAGCAGTTCTTC.

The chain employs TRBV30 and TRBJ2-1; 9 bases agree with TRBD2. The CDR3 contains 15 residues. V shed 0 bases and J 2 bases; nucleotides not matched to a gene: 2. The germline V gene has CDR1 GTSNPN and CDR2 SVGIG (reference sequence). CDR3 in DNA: TGTGCCTGGAGTGTAGGGACTAGCCCCTACAATGAGCAGTTCTTC. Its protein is CAWSVGTSPYNEQFF. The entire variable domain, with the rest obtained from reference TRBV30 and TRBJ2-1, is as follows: SQTIHQWPATLVQPVGSPLSLECTVEGTSNPNLYWYRQAAGRGLQLLFYSVGIGQISSEVPQNLSASRPQDRQFILSSKKLLLSDSGFYLCAWSVGTSPYNEQFFGPGTRLTVL.

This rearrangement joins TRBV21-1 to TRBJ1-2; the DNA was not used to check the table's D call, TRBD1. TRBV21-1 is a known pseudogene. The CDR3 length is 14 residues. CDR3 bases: TGTGCCAGCAGCAAAGACAAAACTAACTATGGCTACACCTTC. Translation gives CASSKDKTNYGYTF.

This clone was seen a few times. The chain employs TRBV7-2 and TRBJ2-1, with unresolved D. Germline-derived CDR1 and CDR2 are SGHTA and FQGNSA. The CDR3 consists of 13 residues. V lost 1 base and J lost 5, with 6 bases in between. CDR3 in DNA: TGTGCCAGCAGCTTAGACGGGCACAATGAGCAGTTCTTC. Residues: CASSLDGHNEQFF.

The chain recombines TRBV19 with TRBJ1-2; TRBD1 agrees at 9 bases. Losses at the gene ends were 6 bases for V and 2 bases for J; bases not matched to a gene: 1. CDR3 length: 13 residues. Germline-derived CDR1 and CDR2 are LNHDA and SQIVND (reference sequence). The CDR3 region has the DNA TGTGCCAGTAGCACAGGGGGCAACTATGGCTACACCTTC. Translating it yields CASSTGGNYGYTF.

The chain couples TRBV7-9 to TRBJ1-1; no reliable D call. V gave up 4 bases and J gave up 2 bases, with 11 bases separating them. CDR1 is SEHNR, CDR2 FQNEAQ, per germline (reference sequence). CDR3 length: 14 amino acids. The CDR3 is CASSSDGGNTEAFF. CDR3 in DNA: TGTGCCAGCAGCTCAGACGGAGGTAACACTGAAGCTTTCTTT.

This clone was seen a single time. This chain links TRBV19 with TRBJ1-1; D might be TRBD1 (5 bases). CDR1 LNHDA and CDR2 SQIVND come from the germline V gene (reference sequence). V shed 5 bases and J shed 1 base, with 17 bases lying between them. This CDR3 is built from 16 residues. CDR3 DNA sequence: TGTGCCAGTAGTCGGGGCGGGCGAGTCTCGAACACTGAAGCTTTCTTT. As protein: CASSRGGRVSNTEAFF.

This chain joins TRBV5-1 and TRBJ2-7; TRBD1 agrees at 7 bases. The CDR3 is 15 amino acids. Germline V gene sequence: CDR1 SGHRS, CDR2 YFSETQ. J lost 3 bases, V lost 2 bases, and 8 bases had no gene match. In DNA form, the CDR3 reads TGCGCCAGCAGCTTCGAGAAGGGGGCGAACTACGAGCAGTACTTC. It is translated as CASSFEKGANYEQYF.

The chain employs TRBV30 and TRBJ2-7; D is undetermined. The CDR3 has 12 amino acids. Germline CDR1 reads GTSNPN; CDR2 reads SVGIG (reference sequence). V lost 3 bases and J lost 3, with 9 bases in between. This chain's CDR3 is CAWSYGNYEQYF. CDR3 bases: TGTGCCTGGAGCTACGGCAACTACGAGCAGTACTTC.

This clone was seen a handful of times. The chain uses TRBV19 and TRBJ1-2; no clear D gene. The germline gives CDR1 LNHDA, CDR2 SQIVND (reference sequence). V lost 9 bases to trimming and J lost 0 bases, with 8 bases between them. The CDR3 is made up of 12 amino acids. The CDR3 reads CASRSPNYGYTF. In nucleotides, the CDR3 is TGTGCCAGCCGCAGCCCTAACTATGGCTACACCTTC. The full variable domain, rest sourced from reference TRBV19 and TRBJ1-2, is DGGITQSPKYLFRKEGQNVTLSCEQNLNHDAMYWYRQDPGQGLRLIYYSQIVNDFQKGDIAEGYSVSREKKESFPLTVTSAQKNPTAFYLCASRSPNYGYTFGSGTRLTVV.

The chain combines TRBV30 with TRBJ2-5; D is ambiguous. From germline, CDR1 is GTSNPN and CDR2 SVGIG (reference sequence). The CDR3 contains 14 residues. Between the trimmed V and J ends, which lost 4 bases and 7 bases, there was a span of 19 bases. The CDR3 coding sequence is TGTGCCTGGACGAAATTCTCAGAACTGGTGACCCAGTACTTC. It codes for CAWTKFSELVTQYF.